The rows below give T cell receptor beta chains drawn from one sample of a study of beta chain features in type 1 diabetes. Method: immunoSEQ multiplex PCR; TCRdb's copy keeps in-frame clones and lacks some. The sample gives roughly 130,000 clones, 9% to 9.5% of which show up once; 0.55% to 0.85% is in the top ten. Sequenced input: central memory CD4+ T cells from blood. These TCRs come from a man between 18 and 35 years old in good health. The CDR3 runs from the conserved cysteine through the conserved F or W. The D gene is left open where the match is weak. A row's size may be missing; if present it is once, few, many or a size class.

v_call: TRBV4-1; d_call: TRBD1; j_call: TRBJ2-2; clone_size: few; cdr3_nt: TGCGCCAGCAGCCCGGGACAGGCTGCGAGGACCGGGGAGCTGTTTTTT; cdr3_aa: CASSPGQAARTGELFF
v_call: TRBV27; d_call: TRBD2; j_call: TRBJ2-3; clone_size: -; cdr3_nt: TGTGCCAGCAGTCCCATTGGACTAGCGTATTCCACAGATACGCAGTATTTT; cdr3_aa: CASSPIGLAYSTDTQYF
v_call: TRBV5-1; d_call: TRBD2; j_call: TRBJ2-1; clone_size: -; cdr3_nt: TGCGCCAGCAGCTTGGAGGGACGGGGGGGTTTCGATGAGCAGTTCTTC; cdr3_aa: CASSLEGRGGFDEQFF
v_call: TRBV7-9; d_call: TRBD1; j_call: TRBJ1-2; clone_size: few; cdr3_nt: TGTGCCAGCAGCCCCAGACAGGGAGGCTACACCTTC; cdr3_aa: CASSPRQGGYTF
v_call: TRBV30; d_call: TRBD2; j_call: TRBJ2-4; clone_size: -; cdr3_nt: TGTGCCTGGAGTTGGGGGGGTTTGAACATTCAGTACTTC; cdr3_aa: CAWSWGGLNIQYF
v_call: TRBV5-6; d_call: -; j_call: TRBJ2-7; clone_size: -; cdr3_nt: TGTGCCAGCAGCCGGACTCGAACCGAGCAGTACTTC; cdr3_aa: CASSRTRTEQYF
v_call: TRBV6-5; d_call: TRBD1; j_call: TRBJ1-2; clone_size: few; cdr3_nt: TGTGCCAGCAGTTACTCAGGGGACAGGGCGGGCTACACCTTC; cdr3_aa: CASSYSGDRAGYTF
v_call: TRBV6-6; d_call: TRBD1; j_call: TRBJ2-7; clone_size: few; cdr3_nt: TGTGCCAGCAGTACAAGGGGACAGGGTGTCGAGCAGTACTTC; cdr3_aa: CASSTRGQGVEQYF
v_call: TRBV6-6; d_call: -; j_call: TRBJ1-2; clone_size: few; cdr3_nt: TGTGCCAGCACTGAGGTCCTTAACTATGGCTACACCTTC; cdr3_aa: CASTEVLNYGYTF
v_call: TRBV2; d_call: -; j_call: TRBJ2-7; clone_size: few; cdr3_nt: TGTGCCAGCAGTGCCTCCCCCGGGTACGAGCAGTACTTC; cdr3_aa: CASSASPGYEQYF
v_call: TRBV30; d_call: -; j_call: TRBJ2-1; clone_size: many; cdr3_nt: TGTGCCTGGAGTGTACTGTCGCCTGAGCAGTTCTTC; cdr3_aa: CAWSVLSPEQFF
v_call: TRBV12-5; d_call: TRBD1; j_call: TRBJ2-7; clone_size: few; cdr3_nt: TGTGCTAGTGGTTTGGGGGACAGCCGCGAGCAGTACTTC; cdr3_aa: CASGLGDSREQYF
v_call: TRBV15; d_call: -; j_call: TRBJ1-6; clone_size: few; cdr3_nt: TGTGCCACCAGCAGAGAGAGAGGTGGGAGCTCCTATAATTCACCCCTCCACTTT; cdr3_aa: CATSRERGGSSYNSPLHF
v_call: TRBV19; d_call: TRBD1; j_call: TRBJ2-5; clone_size: -; cdr3_nt: TGTGCCAGTAGTACCGGGACAGGGGGCGGGGAGACCCAGTACTTC; cdr3_aa: CASSTGTGGGETQYF
v_call: TRBV5-1; d_call: TRBD1; j_call: TRBJ2-7; clone_size: -; cdr3_nt: TGCGCCAGCAGCTTGGGGACGGGCAGGGGGCTCAACGAGCAGTACTTC; cdr3_aa: CASSLGTGRGLNEQYF
v_call: TRBV27; d_call: -; j_call: TRBJ2-6; clone_size: -; cdr3_nt: TGTGCCAGCCATAGCGGCCCCCCCTCCTCTGGGGCCAACGTCCTGACTTTC; cdr3_aa: CASHSGPPSSGANVLTF